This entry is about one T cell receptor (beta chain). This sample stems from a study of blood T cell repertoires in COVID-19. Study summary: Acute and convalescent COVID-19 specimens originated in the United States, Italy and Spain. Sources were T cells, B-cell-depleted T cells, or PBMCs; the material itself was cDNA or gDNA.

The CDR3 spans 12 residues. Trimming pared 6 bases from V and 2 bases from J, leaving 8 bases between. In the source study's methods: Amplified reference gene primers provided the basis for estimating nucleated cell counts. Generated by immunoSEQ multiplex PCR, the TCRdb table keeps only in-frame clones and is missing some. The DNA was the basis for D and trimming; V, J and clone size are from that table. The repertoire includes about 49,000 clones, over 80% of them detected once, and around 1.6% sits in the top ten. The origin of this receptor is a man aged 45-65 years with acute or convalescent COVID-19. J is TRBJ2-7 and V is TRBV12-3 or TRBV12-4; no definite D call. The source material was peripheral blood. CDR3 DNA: TGTGCCAGCAGGCGTGTCCCCTACGAGCAGTACTTC. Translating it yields CASRRVPYEQYF.